Presented here are 32 T cell receptor beta chains from one specimen sequenced in a study of T cell responses to AZD1222 COVID-19 vaccine. Using immunoSEQ multiplex PCR, the repertoire was profiled, and TCRdb retains in-frame clones only, with some absent. The repertoire includes approximately 74,000 clones, 86% of them detected once, and 2.5% sits in the top ten. Sequenced here: peripheral blood, sampled on day 0 of AZD1222 vaccination. These receptors were obtained from an adult in good health.

J is TRBJ1-6 and V is TRBV19, with a possible D match to TRBD1 (6 bases). V shed 5 bases and J shed 8 bases, with 16 bases lying between them. The CDR3 runs to 15 residues. Germline V gives CDR1 LNHDA, CDR2 SQIVND (reference sequence). CDR3 nucleotides: TGTGCCAGTAGTTCCTGGGACACGGAAGATTCACCCCTCCACTTT. This translates into CASSSWDTEDSPLHF.

This chain joins TRBV11-2 and TRBJ1-6, with 9 bases lining up with TRBD1. The CDR3 consists of 15 residues. Germline V gene data show CDR1 as SGHAT and CDR2 as FQNNGV. J gave up 8 bases and V 5 bases, and 7 bases lay outside the gene matches. CDR3 in amino acids: CASSPGQGHYSPLHF. The DNA of the CDR3 is TGTGCCAGCAGCCCGGGACAGGGACATTATTCACCCCTCCACTTT.

This clone has only one observation. This chain connects TRBV3-1 (or the pseudogene TRBV3-2) to TRBJ2-3; 8 bases are shared with TRBD2. This CDR3 spans 16 amino acids. Unmatched junction bases numbered 7, after V lost 0 bases and J lost 5 bases. Germline CDR1 LGHDT, CDR2 YNNKEL (reference sequence). The CDR3 reads CASSQDPVTSVDTQYF. In DNA, the CDR3 is TGTGCCAGCAGCCAAGATCCGGTGACTAGCGTAGATACGCAGTATTTT.

This sequence joins TRBV2 and TRBJ2-3; the match to TRBD2 covers 10 bases. V lost 6 bases, J lost 2 bases, and 8 bases stayed unmatched. Germline CDR1 and CDR2: SNHLY and FYNNEI. This CDR3 is 16 amino acids long. Here the CDR3 DNA reads TGTGCCAGCAGGCGTCTAGCGGGAGTTGACACAGATACGCAGTATTTT. Amino acids: CASRRLAGVDTDTQYF.

This clone came up once. This CDR3 is CSAWDRSNEKLFF. In DNA form, the CDR3 reads TGCAGCGCTTGGGACCGATCTAATGAAAAACTGTTTTTT. This chain joins TRBV29-1 and TRBJ1-4; tentatively, D is TRBD1 (5 bases). From germline, CDR1 is SQVTM and CDR2 ANQGSEA. Trimming removed 7 bases from V and 3 bases from J, with 12 bases in between. CDR3 length: 13 residues. Full variable domain (rest looked up from reference TRBV29-1 and TRBJ1-4): SAVISQKPSRDICQRGTSLTIQCQVDSQVTMMFWYRQQPGQSLTLIATANQGSEATYESGFVIDKFPISRPNLTFSTLTVSNMSPEDSSIYLCSAWDRSNEKLFFGSGTQLSVL.

V is TRBV7-9 and J is TRBJ1-3; weak D call: TRBD1 (6 bases). The V gene lost 5 bases and the J gene lost 0 bases, with 14 bases spanning the gap. This CDR3 has 16 residues. Germline V gene sequence: CDR1 SEHNR, CDR2 FQNEAQ (reference sequence). CDR3 nucleotides: TGTGCCAGCAGCCAGGGACAAGGGAGCTCTGGAAACACCATATATTTT. Encoded protein: CASSQGQGSSGNTIYF.

A few counts support this clone. This sequence joins TRBV7-2 and TRBJ2-7; tentatively, D is TRBD1 (5 bases). The V and J ends lost 5 bases and 2 bases respectively, with 16 bases between them. Germline values: CDR1 SGHTA, CDR2 FQGNSA. The CDR3 has 15 residues. In DNA, the CDR3 is TGTGCCAGCAGCCCCCAGGGAAGGGAAACCTACGAGCAGTACTTC. This sequence encodes CASSPQGRETYEQYF.

This rearrangement joins TRBV19 to TRBJ1-1; D remains unclear. The germline V gene has CDR1 LNHDA and CDR2 SQIVND (reference sequence). This CDR3 region has 12 residues. The V gene lost 7 bases and the J gene lost 1 base, with 7 bases spanning the gap. DNA of the CDR3: TGTGCCAGTATTTATCGGAACACTGAAGCTTTCTTT. This translates into CASIYRNTEAFF.

V usage is TRBV5-1 and J usage is TRBJ2-1, with TRBD1 as a possible D gene (7 bases). The V end lost 6 bases, the J end lost 7 bases, and 20 bases lay between the germline ends. The CDR3 is made up of 15 amino acids. CDR1 is SGHRS and CDR2 is YFSETQ in the germline V gene. Here the CDR3 reads CASNDGRTGGNEQFF. In DNA, the CDR3 is TGCGCCAGCAACGATGGAAGGACAGGAGGGAATGAGCAGTTCTTC. Drawing the rest from reference TRBV5-1 and TRBJ2-1, the complete variable domain is KAGVTQTPRYLIKTRGQQVTLSCSPISGHRSVSWYQQTPGQGLQFLFEYFSETQRNKGNFPGRFSGRQFSNSRSEMNVSTLELGDSALYLCASNDGRTGGNEQFFGPGTRLTVL.

The DNA of the CDR3 is TGTGCCAGCAGGCGTGCGGGGGACGGCCATAGCAGTGAGCAGTTCTTC. As protein: CASRRAGDGHSSEQFF. The chain recombines TRBV3-1 (or the pseudogene TRBV3-2) with TRBJ2-1; 7 bases fit TRBD2. Trimming at V came to 6 bases and at J to 9 bases, leaving 17 bases not matched to a gene. The CDR3 consists of 16 residues. Per germline, CDR1 LGHDT and CDR2 YNNKEL (reference sequence).

V gene TRBV10-2 combines with J gene TRBJ2-3; the match to TRBD2 covers 7 bases. Looked up from germline, CDR1 is WSHSY and CDR2 is SAAADI. The junction had 4 bases not matched to a gene; V was cut back by 3 bases and J by 4 bases. The CDR3 loop spans 14 amino acids. This CDR3 is CASSDGGSPDTQYF. Here the CDR3 DNA reads TGCGCCAGCAGTGACGGCGGGAGCCCAGATACGCAGTATTTT.

This clone was recorded once. For the CDR3, the DNA is TGTGCCAGCAGTGAACTCGACGTCCGGGGCTACACCTTC. Translated, it gives CASSELDVRGYTF. This chain joins TRBV2 and TRBJ1-2, with no clear D. Trimming stripped 2 bases from V and 8 bases from J, with 12 bases between. CDR3 length: 13 residues. In germline, CDR1 is SNHLY, CDR2 FYNNEI.

This clone was seen only once. This chain uses TRBV19 with TRBJ2-3; TRBD2 aligns across 7 bases. CDR3 length: 15 residues. After removal of 7 bases from V and 2 bases from J, the junction contained 9 bases not matched to a gene. The germline CDR1 and CDR2 sequences are LNHDA and SQIVND (reference sequence). The CDR3 DNA reads as TGTGCCAGTAAAACAGCGGGGACGTACACAGATACGCAGTATTTT. Encoded protein: CASKTAGTYTDTQYF.

The J gene is TRBJ2-7, the V gene TRBV11-1; D is ambiguous. The CDR3 totals 14 residues. V was shortened by 0 bases and J by 3 bases, with 9 bases between the two germline ends. Germline CDR1 SGHAT, CDR2 FQDESV (reference sequence). The CDR3 nucleotides read TGTGCCAGCAGCTTAGCGGCAGGTAGCTACGAGCAGTACTTC. Protein product: CASSLAAGSYEQYF.

This clone was seen only once. The chain joins TRBV19 to TRBJ2-3, with TRBD1 matching 9 bases. The V gene end was trimmed by 7 bases and the J gene end by 6 bases; junction bases not matched to a gene: 5. The V gene's germline CDR1 is LNHDA and CDR2 SQIVND (reference sequence). CDR3 length: 13 amino acids. The CDR3 region is CASTTGGMDTQYF. CDR3 DNA: TGTGCCAGTACCACAGGGGGCATGGATACGCAGTATTTT.

The genes are TRBV11-2 and TRBJ2-2, with TRBD1 identical over 7 bases. In germline, CDR1 is SGHAT, CDR2 FQNNGV. This CDR3 comprises 19 residues. Trimming cost V 5 bases and J 1 base; bases outside gene matches: 16. For the CDR3, the DNA is TGTGCCAGCAGCCGCGGTGGGACAGTCTCACTTGAGAACACCGGGGAGCTGTTTTTT. Encoded protein: CASSRGGTVSLENTGELFF.

The chain recombines TRBV19 with TRBJ2-3; 9 bases are a match to TRBD2. This CDR3 comprises 14 residues. Germline assignment: CDR1 LNHDA and CDR2 SQIVND (reference sequence). Losses at the gene ends were 7 bases for V and 4 bases for J; bases not matched to a gene: 6. CDR3 region: CASNSAGGPDTQYF. DNA for the CDR3: TGTGCCAGTAATTCGGCGGGGGGGCCAGATACGCAGTATTTT. Using reference TRBV19 and TRBJ2-3 for the parts outside the CDR3, the full variable domain is DGGITQSPKYLFRKEGQNVTLSCEQNLNHDAMYWYRQDPGQGLRLIYYSQIVNDFQKGDIAEGYSVSREKKESFPLTVTSAQKNPTAFYLCASNSAGGPDTQYFGPGTRLTVL.

This sequence joins TRBV2 and TRBJ2-1, with D unclear. The CDR3 runs to 12 residues. CDR1 is SNHLY and CDR2 is FYNNEI in the germline V gene. Trimming took 6 bases from V and 4 from J, leaving 7 bases between them. The CDR3 region has the DNA TGTGCCAGCAGAGACTTTTACAATGAGCAGTTCTTC. Its translation: CASRDFYNEQFF.

This sequence joins TRBV21-1 and TRBJ1-2. TRBV21-1 is annotated as a pseudogene. The CDR3 covers 14 residues. CDR3 sequence reads: CASSKREVDYGYTF. CDR3 in DNA: TGTGCCAGCAGCAAGCGGGAAGTGGACTATGGCTACACCTTC.

J is TRBJ1-3 and V is TRBV4-1; D may be TRBD1 (6 bases). The CDR3 runs to 16 residues. Germline values: CDR1 MGHRA, CDR2 YSYEKL. V was shortened by 4 bases and J by 1 base, with 14 bases between the two germline ends. In DNA, the CDR3 is TGCGCCAGCAGCCTAATCAGGGGTGGATCTGGAAACACCATATATTTT. Amino acid sequence: CASSLIRGGSGNTIYF.

The rearrangement uses TRBV6-5 and TRBJ1-2; no firm D call. The length of the CDR3 is 14 residues. Trimming left V 3 bases short and J 0 bases short, with 8 bases between. The germline CDR1 and CDR2 sequences are MNHEY and SVGAGI. This CDR3 is CASSYNSANYGYTF. Here the CDR3 DNA reads TGTGCCAGCAGTTATAACAGCGCTAACTATGGCTACACCTTC.

The chain recombines TRBV14 with TRBJ1-3; a weak D match, TRBD1 (5 bases). The CDR3 covers 15 residues. Trimming cost V 1 base and J 6 bases, with 13 bases left between them. Germline CDR1 SGHDN, CDR2 FVKESK. The CDR3 bases are TGTGCCAGCAGCCAAGCAGGGAGAAAGGCAAACACCATATATTTT. Its protein is CASSQAGRKANTIYF. Supplemented by reference TRBV14 and TRBJ1-3, the full variable domain reads EAGVTQFPSHSVIEKGQTVTLRCDPISGHDNLYWYRRVMGKEIKFLLHFVKESKQDESGMPNNRFLAERTGGTYSTLKVQPAELEDSGVYFCASSQAGRKANTIYFGEGSWLTVV.

The V call is TRBV7-9, the J call TRBJ1-3, with a possible D match to TRBD1 (6 bases). The CDR3 length is 15 residues. Germline assignment: CDR1 SEHNR and CDR2 FQNEAQ (reference sequence). V gave up 5 bases and J gave up 0 bases, with 11 bases separating them. CDR3 residues: CASSPTGNSGNTIYF. The CDR3 DNA is TGTGCCAGCAGCCCCACAGGGAACTCTGGAAACACCATATATTTT. Full variable domain (remainder filled in from reference TRBV7-9 and TRBJ1-3): DTGVSQNPRHKITKRGQNVTFRCDPISEHNRLYWYRQTLGQGPEFLTYFQNEAQLEKSRLLSDRFSAERPKGSFSTLEIQRTEQGDSAMYLCASSPTGNSGNTIYFGEGSWLTVV.

The V and J genes are TRBV5-1 and TRBJ2-1; 8 bases fit TRBD1. V was pared by 4 bases and J by 7 bases, with 4 bases of the junction left unmatched. The CDR3 runs to 13 residues. Per the germline V gene, CDR1 is SGHRS and CDR2 is YFSETQ. CDR3 sequence reads: CASSADRANEQFF. In nucleotides, the CDR3 is TGCGCCAGCAGCGCGGACAGGGCTAATGAGCAGTTCTTC.

The V call is TRBV5-1, the J call TRBJ2-3, with D unclear. The CDR3 covers 12 residues. The V gene's germline CDR1 is SGHRS and CDR2 YFSETQ. V lost 3 bases and J lost 1, with 3 bases in between. The CDR3: CASSWGTDTQYF. DNA for the CDR3: TGCGCCAGCAGCTGGGGCACAGATACGCAGTATTTT.

This chain uses TRBV2 with TRBJ1-6; no clear D gene. The germline V gene has CDR1 SNHLY and CDR2 FYNNEI. The ends were cut back, 6 bases at V and 0 bases at J, with 15 bases in the middle. The length of the CDR3 is 17 residues. This CDR3 reads CASRSEETSSYNSPLHF. The CDR3 DNA reads TGTGCCAGCAGATCGGAGGAAACGAGCTCCTATAATTCACCCCTCCACTTT.

V is TRBV5-5 and J is TRBJ2-2; D is undetermined. CDR1 and CDR2 (germline): SGHKS, YYEKEE (reference sequence). V dropped 1 base and J dropped 1 base, with 5 bases sitting between them. The CDR3 covers 14 residues. For the CDR3, the DNA is TGTGCCAGCAGCTTGTGGCAGAACACCGGGGAGCTGTTTTTT. This gives the protein CASSLWQNTGELFF.

CDR3 protein: CAWDRESTEAFF. The CDR3 DNA sequence: TGTGCCTGGGACAGGGAGAGCACTGAAGCTTTCTTT. The chain joins TRBV30 to TRBJ1-1, with 7 bases identical to TRBD1. This CDR3 is built from 12 residues. J lost 4 bases, V lost 5 bases, and 4 bases had no gene match. Germline CDR1 GTSNPN, CDR2 SVGIG (reference sequence).

CDR3 loop: CATSVRNEQFF. DNA of the CDR3: TGTGCCACCAGTGTCAGGAATGAGCAGTTCTTC. This chain uses TRBV24-1 with TRBJ2-1; D is ambiguous. The CDR3 loop spans 11 amino acids. The ends were cut back, 5 bases at V and 7 bases at J, with 5 bases in the middle. Germline assignment: CDR1 KGHDR and CDR2 SFDVKD.

V and J are TRBV10-3 and TRBJ1-3, with 10 bases lining up with TRBD1. The CDR3 sequence is 13 residues long. The trim removed 9 bases at V and 6 bases at J, leaving 5 bases unmatched. CDR1 ENHRY and CDR2 SYGVKD come from the germline V gene. The DNA of the CDR3 is TGTGCCATTAGCGGACAGGGGGAAAACACCATATATTTT. Protein: CAISGQGENTIYF.

The V and J genes are TRBV20-1 and TRBJ1-2; no clear D gene. Germline V lookup: CDR1 DFQATT, CDR2 SNEGSKA (reference sequence). V lost 3 bases, J lost 5 bases, and 16 bases lay in between. The CDR3 is made up of 14 amino acids. This CDR3 reads CSASRQEGVYGYTF. CDR3 bases: TGCAGTGCTAGTAGGCAGGAGGGAGTATATGGCTACACCTTC.

V and J are TRBV10-3 and TRBJ2-2; TRBD1 aligns across 10 bases. Per the germline V gene, CDR1 is ENHRY and CDR2 is SYGVKD. V lost 4 bases and J lost 5; bases outside the gene matches: 10. The CDR3 runs 17 residues. CDR3 loop: CAISGGQGGFGTGELFF. CDR3 DNA: TGTGCCATCAGTGGTGGACAGGGGGGCTTTGGGACCGGGGAGCTGTTTTTT.